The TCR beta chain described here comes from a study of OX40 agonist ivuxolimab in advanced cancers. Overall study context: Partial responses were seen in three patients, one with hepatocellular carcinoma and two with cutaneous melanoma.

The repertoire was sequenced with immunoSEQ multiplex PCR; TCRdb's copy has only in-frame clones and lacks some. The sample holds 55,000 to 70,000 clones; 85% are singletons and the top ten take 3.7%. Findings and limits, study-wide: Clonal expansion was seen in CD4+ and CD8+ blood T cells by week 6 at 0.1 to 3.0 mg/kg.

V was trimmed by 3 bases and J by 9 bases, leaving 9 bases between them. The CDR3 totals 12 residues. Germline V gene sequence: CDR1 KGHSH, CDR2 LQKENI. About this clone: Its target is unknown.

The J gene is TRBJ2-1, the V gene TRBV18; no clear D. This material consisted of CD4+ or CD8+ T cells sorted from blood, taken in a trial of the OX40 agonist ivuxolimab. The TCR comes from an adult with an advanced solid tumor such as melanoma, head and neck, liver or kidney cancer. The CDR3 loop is CASSPDLVEQFF. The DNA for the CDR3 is TGTGCCAGCTCACCGGACCTGGTTGAGCAGTTCTTC.